This TCR beta chain was observed in a study of T cell clusters in autoimmune cytopenias. TRB rearrangements were amplified by touch-down multiplex PCR with mixed TRB-A/B primers. TCRdb processed the multiplex PCR reads again and assigns one entry to each CDR3 protein, with no DNA. This table lists about 15,000 distinct CDR3 sequences. CDR3 length equals 17 residues. Germline CDR1 and CDR2: MNHEY and SMNVEV (reference sequence). TRB amplification used 250 ng of peripheral blood genomic DNA. This sample also appeared in a second study, on T cell repertoires in aging, cancer and after chemotherapy. That paper notes: Donor ages fell into six groups from 30 or younger up to 70 or older. Repeat sampling of healthy donors over several months to years showed clear clonal overlap. Compared with age-matched healthy donors, untreated hematological or solid cancer patients showed higher blood TCR clonality. No conclusions about immunological memory after chemotherapy can be drawn from the repertoire data.

The V call is TRBV27, the J call TRBJ2-2; absent DNA, TCRdb's TRBD1 call cannot be checked. The clonotype comes from a human donor in good health. Sequenced sample: peripheral blood. The CDR3 spells CASSFRATGQGKGELFF.